This T cell receptor beta chain was captured in a study of T cells in Graves' hyperthyroidism and ophthalmopathy. RNA transcripts served as the template for amplifying TCR beta CDR3 regions. The TCR CDR3 first-round RT-PCR relied on the HTBI primer set. MiXCR, run by TCRdb on the multiplex PCR reads, gives a single entry per CDR3 protein. This repertoire shows about 420,000 distinct CDR3 sequences, roughly 15% found once; its top ten account for 5.3%. Germline V gives CDR1 MNHNS, CDR2 SASEGT. The CDR3 length is 15 residues. V was pared by 8 bases and J by 0 bases, with 5 bases of the junction left unmatched. Recently diagnosed hyperthyroidism of less than 2 months' duration affected patients aged 18 to 65. Criteria for exclusion of patients were uncontrolled infection, other autoimmune disease, pregnancy or lactation. Notes on this clonotype: What it recognizes is unknown.

Whole-study findings and limits: The model foresaw ophthalmopathy a median approximately 6.3 months prior to onset. Blood shared most expanded thyroid clonotypes above 0.001.

The V call is TRBV6-1, the J call TRBJ2-1; 9 bases fit TRBD2. This clonotype originated in a young woman with Graves' hyperthyroidism. The sequencing sample was made of blood. Written as DNA, the CDR3 is TGTGCCAGCCATAGACTAGCGGCCTCCTACAATGAGCAGTTCTTC. It specifies CASHRLAASYNEQFF.